This is a list of T cell receptor beta chains from one sample in a study of regulatory T cells in long-lasting Graves disease. TCRdb called the multiplex PCR reads again in MiXCR, with one record for every CDR3 protein. Counted here are 300,000 to 500,000 distinct CDR3 sequences, less than 25% occurring once; the ten biggest clones make up less than 25%. This material consisted of peripheral blood mononuclear cells (PBMCs), taken when the disease was refractory, from a patient treated with antithyroid drugs. Every receptor here comes from a female donor with Graves disease. Each CDR3 is given with its conserved first and last residue. D genes are given only for firm matches. Clone size appears in some rows only: once, few, many, or a class for an expanded clone.

length	V	J	size	D	CDR3	DNA
15	TRBV4-3	TRBJ1-4	NA	NA	CASSLDDASNEKLFF	TGCGCCAGCAGCCTAGATGATGCCTCTAATGAAAAACTGTTTTTT
13	TRBV27	TRBJ2-7	few	NA	CASSLWGWDEQYF	TGTGCCAGCAGTTTATGGGGGTGGGACGAGCAGTACTTC
14	TRBV12-3/TRBV12-4	TRBJ2-1	NA	TRBD1	CASSLQLTGDEQFF	TGTGCCAGCAGTCTCCAATTGACAGGGGACGAGCAGTTCTTC
14	TRBV6-1	TRBJ1-1	NA	NA	CASSATTGITEAFF	TGTGCCAGCAGTGCAACCACAGGGATCACTGAAGCTTTCTTT
14	TRBV7-3	TRBJ1-1	many	NA	CASSPGPENTEAFF	TGTGCCAGCAGCCCGGGACCAGAGAACACTGAAGCTTTCTTT
12	TRBV7-9	TRBJ1-1	many	NA	CASSLENTEAFF	TGTGCCAGCAGCCTAGAGAACACTGAAGCTTTCTTT
15	TRBV6-2/TRBV6-3	TRBJ2-5	NA	TRBD2	CAGSTSGRAGETQYF	TGTGCCGGCTCAACTAGCGGGAGGGCCGGGGAGACCCAGTACTTC
18	TRBV19	TRBJ1-6	few	NA	CASSMAFPWAGENSPLHF	TGTGCCAGTAGTATGGCCTTTCCGTGGGCAGGGGAGAATTCACCCCTCCACTTT
13	TRBV28	TRBJ1-5	many	NA	CASRRDVYQPQHF	TGTGCCAGCAGGAGGGATGTCTATCAGCCCCAGCATTTT
15	TRBV5-1	TRBJ1-1	few	NA	CASSLKGPLNTEAFF	TGCGCCAGCAGCTTAAAAGGGCCGTTGAACACTGAAGCTTTCTTT
12	TRBV29-1	TRBJ2-5	many	NA	CSAQPDQETQYF	TGCAGCGCTCAGCCAGATCAAGAGACCCAGTACTTC
15	TRBV5-1	TRBJ2-7	few	NA	CASKIGGGEGYEQYF	TGCGCCAGCAAAATCGGAGGGGGTGAAGGCTACGAGCAGTACTTC
15	TRBV11-2	TRBJ2-2	many	NA	CASSLDILDTGELFF	TGTGCCAGCAGCTTAGATATCTTGGACACCGGGGAGCTGTTTTTT
11	TRBV30	TRBJ1-1	many	NA	CAWSLVSEAFF	TGTGCCTGGAGTCTGGTCTCTGAAGCTTTCTTT
11	TRBV6-1	TRBJ1-1	many	NA	CASRDSLGAFF	TGTGCCAGCAGGGACAGCCTGGGGGCTTTCTTT
14	TRBV20-1	TRBJ1-1	many	NA	CSARDSLWDTEAFF	TGCAGTGCTAGAGATTCCCTGTGGGACACTGAAGCTTTCTTT
15	TRBV20-1	TRBJ1-5	NA	TRBD1	CSARGGTGPGQPQHF	TGCAGTGCTAGAGGCGGGACAGGCCCCGGTCAGCCCCAGCATTTT
12	TRBV10-2	TRBJ1-1	NA	NA	CATQGGNTEAFF	TGCGCCACCCAAGGGGGGAACACTGAAGCTTTCTTT
15	TRBV18	TRBJ1-1	NA	NA	CASSPRTAYLTEAFF	TGTGCCAGCTCACCAAGGACAGCCTACCTCACTGAAGCTTTCTTT
17	TRBV28	TRBJ1-4	many	TRBD1	CASSPGQGVATNEKLFF	TGTGCCAGCAGCCCCGGACAGGGGGTAGCCACTAATGAAAAACTGTTTTTT
15	TRBV7-9	TRBJ1-4	NA	TRBD1	CASSLAQGPVEKLFF	TGTGCCAGCAGCTTAGCACAGGGGCCGGTCGAAAAACTGTTTTTT
15	TRBV7-8	TRBJ2-5	few	NA	CASSLAPGVQETQYF	TGTGCCAGCAGCTTAGCCCCCGGGGTTCAAGAGACCCAGTACTTC
14	TRBV6-1	TRBJ2-7	NA	TRBD2	CASRPWEGSYEQYF	TGTGCCAGCAGGCCTTGGGAGGGCTCCTACGAGCAGTACTTC
13	TRBV20-1	TRBJ2-7	NA	NA	CSARDRFGHEQYF	TGCAGTGCTAGAGACAGGTTTGGCCACGAGCAGTACTTC
15	TRBV7-8	TRBJ1-5	many	TRBD1	CASSSRDRQNQPQHF	TGTGCCAGCAGCTCCCGGGACAGGCAAAATCAGCCCCAGCATTTT
17	TRBV28	TRBJ1-1	NA	NA	CASGLSHRDSLLTEAFF	TGTGCCAGCGGCCTCTCTCACCGGGACTCCCTTCTCACTGAAGCTTTCTTT
15	TRBV6-1	TRBJ2-5	few	TRBD2	CASSAIGGYQETQYF	TGTGCCAGCAGTGCCATCGGGGGGTACCAAGAGACCCAGTACTTC